These 2 T cell receptor beta chains originate from one sample sequenced in a study of blood T cell repertoires in COVID-19. Clones were read by immunoSEQ multiplex PCR, and TCRdb kept only the in-frame ones, dropping some. Of 250,000 to 300,000 clones in the sample, roughly 87% were seen once. The source material was peripheral blood. These receptors all come from a woman between 50 and 59 years old who had recovered from COVID-19.

This chain links TRBV25-1 with TRBJ1-2; a possible D gene is TRBD1 (5 bases). V lost 10 bases and J 4 bases, leaving 16 bases between the germline ends. The CDR3 runs to 13 residues. CDR1 is MGHDK, CDR2 SYGVNS, per germline. Written as DNA, the CDR3 is TGTGCCACGACCGGGGGGGGGACCTATGGCTACACCTTC. Translating it yields CATTGGGTYGYTF.

This rearrangement joins TRBV19 to TRBJ2-1, with TRBD2 as a possible D gene (5 bases). Trimming shortened V by 8 bases and J by 10 bases, and 15 bases separated the two germline ends. The CDR3 contains 12 residues. Germline V gene data show CDR1 as LNHDA and CDR2 as SQIVND (reference sequence). The chain's CDR3 is CASGFPGGEQFF. Written as DNA, the CDR3 is TGTGCCAGTGGATTCCCAGGCGGGGAGCAGTTCTTC.